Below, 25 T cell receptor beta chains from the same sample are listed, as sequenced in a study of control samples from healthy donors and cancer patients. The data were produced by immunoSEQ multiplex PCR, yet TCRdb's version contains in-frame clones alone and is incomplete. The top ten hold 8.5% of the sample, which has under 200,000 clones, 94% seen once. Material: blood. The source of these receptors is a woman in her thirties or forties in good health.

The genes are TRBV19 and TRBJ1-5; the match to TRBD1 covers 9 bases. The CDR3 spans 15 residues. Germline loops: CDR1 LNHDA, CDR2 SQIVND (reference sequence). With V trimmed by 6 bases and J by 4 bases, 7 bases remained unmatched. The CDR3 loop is CASSSQGATNQPQHF. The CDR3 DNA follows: TGTGCCAGTAGCTCACAGGGGGCTACAAATCAGCCCCAGCATTTT. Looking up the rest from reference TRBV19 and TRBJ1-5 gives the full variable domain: DGGITQSPKYLFRKEGQNVTLSCEQNLNHDAMYWYRQDPGQGLRLIYYSQIVNDFQKGDIAEGYSVSREKKESFPLTVTSAQKNPTAFYLCASSSQGATNQPQHFGDGTRLSIL.

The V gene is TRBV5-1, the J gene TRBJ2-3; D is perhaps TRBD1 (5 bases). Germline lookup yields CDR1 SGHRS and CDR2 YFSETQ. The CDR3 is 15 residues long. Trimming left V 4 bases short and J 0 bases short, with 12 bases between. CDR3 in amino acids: CASSPDSPSTDTQYF. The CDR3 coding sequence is TGCGCCAGCAGCCCAGACAGCCCGAGCACAGATACGCAGTATTTT.

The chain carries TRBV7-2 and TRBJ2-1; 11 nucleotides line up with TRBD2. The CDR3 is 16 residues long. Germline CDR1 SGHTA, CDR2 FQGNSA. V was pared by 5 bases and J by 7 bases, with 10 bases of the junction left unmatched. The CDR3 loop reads CASSPRIAGGLNEQFF. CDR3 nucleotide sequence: TGTGCCAGCAGCCCCCGGATAGCGGGGGGGTTGAATGAGCAGTTCTTC.

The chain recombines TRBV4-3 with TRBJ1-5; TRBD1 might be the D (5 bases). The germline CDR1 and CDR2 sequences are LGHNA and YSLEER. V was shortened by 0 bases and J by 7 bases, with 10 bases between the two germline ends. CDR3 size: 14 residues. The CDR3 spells CASSQDTGGQPQHF. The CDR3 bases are TGCGCCAGCAGCCAAGATACGGGGGGGCAGCCCCAGCATTTT.

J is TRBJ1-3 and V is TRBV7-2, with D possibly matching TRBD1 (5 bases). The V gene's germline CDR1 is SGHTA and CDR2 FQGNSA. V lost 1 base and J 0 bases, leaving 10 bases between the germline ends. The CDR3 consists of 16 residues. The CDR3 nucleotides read TGTGCCAGCAGCTTAGACGCAGGGATCTCTGGAAACACCATATATTTT. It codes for CASSLDAGISGNTIYF. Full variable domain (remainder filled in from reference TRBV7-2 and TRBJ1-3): GAGVSQSPSNKVTEKGKDVELRCDPISGHTALYWYRQSLGQGLEFLIYFQGNSAPDKSGLPSDRFSAERTGGSVSTLTIQRTQQEDSAVYLCASSLDAGISGNTIYFGEGSWLTVV.

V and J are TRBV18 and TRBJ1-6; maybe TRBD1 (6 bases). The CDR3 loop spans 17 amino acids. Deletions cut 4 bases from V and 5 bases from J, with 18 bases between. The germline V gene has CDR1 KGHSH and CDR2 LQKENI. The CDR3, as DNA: TGTGCCAGCTCACAACGGCCGGCGGGGGCCGATAATTCACCCCTCCACTTT. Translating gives CASSQRPAGADNSPLHF.

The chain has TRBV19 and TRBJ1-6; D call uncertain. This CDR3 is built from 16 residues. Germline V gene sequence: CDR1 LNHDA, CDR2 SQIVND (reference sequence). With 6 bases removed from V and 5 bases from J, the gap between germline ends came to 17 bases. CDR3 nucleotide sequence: TGTGCCAGTAGATTATCGCCTCGCATTAATAATTCACCCCTCCACTTT. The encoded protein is CASRLSPRINNSPLHF.

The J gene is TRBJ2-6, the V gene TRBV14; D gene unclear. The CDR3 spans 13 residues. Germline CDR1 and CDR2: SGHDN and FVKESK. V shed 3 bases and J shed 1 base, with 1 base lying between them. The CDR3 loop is CASSQSGANVLTF. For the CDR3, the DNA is TGTGCCAGCAGCCAGTCTGGGGCCAACGTCCTGACTTTC.

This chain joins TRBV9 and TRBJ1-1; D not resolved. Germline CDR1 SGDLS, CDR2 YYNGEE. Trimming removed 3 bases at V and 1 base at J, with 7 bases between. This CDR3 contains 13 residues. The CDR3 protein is CASSGEGNTEAFF. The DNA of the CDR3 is TGTGCCAGCAGCGGGGAGGGGAACACTGAAGCTTTCTTT.

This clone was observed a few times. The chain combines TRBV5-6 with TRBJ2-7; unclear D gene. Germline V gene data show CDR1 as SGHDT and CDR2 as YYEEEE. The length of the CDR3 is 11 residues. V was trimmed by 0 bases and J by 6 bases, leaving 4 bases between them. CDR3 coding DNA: TGTGCCAGCAGCTTGGGCGGCGAGCAGTACTTC. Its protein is CASSLGGEQYF.

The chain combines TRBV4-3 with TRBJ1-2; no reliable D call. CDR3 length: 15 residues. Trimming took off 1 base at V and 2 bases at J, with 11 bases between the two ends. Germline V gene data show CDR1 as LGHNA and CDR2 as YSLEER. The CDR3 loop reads CASSQGGAENYGYTF. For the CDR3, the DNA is TGCGCCAGCAGCCAAGGTGGAGCTGAAAACTATGGCTACACCTTC.

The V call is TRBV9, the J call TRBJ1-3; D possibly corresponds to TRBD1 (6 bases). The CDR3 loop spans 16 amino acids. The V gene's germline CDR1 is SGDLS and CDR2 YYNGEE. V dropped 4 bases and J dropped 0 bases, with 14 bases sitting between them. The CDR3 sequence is CASSLDSGDSGNTIYF. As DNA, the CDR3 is TGTGCCAGCAGCTTGGACAGTGGCGACTCTGGAAACACCATATATTTT. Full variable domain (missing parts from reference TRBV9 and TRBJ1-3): DSGVTQTPKHLITATGQRVTLRCSPRSGDLSVYWYQQSLDQGLQFLIQYYNGEERAKGNILERFSAQQFPDLHSELNLSSLELGDSALYFCASSLDSGDSGNTIYFGEGSWLTVV.

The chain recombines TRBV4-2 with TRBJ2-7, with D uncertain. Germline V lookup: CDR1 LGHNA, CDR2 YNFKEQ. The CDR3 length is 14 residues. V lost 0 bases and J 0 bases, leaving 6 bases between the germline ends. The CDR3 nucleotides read TGTGCCAGCAGCCAAGAACGTGACTCCTACGAGCAGTACTTC. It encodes CASSQERDSYEQYF.

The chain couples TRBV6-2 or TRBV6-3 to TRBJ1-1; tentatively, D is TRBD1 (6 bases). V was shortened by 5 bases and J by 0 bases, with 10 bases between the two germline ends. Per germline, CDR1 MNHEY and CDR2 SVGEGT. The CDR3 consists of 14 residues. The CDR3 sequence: CASSMGGMNTEAFF. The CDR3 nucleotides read TGTGCCAGCAGTATGGGGGGCATGAACACTGAAGCTTTCTTT.

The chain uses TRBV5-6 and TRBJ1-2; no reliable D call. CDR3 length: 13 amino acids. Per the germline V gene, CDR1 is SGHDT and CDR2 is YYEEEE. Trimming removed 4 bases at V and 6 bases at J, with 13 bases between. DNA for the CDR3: TGTGCCAGCAGCCCCCTTAACAGAGATGGCTACACCTTC. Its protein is CASSPLNRDGYTF.

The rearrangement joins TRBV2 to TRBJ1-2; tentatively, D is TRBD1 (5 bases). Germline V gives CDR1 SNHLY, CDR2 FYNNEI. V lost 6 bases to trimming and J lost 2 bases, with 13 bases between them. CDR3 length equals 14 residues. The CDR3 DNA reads TGTGCCAGCAGCCCCGAGGGGCCCAACTATGGCTACACCTTC. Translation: CASSPEGPNYGYTF. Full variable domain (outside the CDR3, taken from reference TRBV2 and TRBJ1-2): EPEVTQTPSHQVTQMGQEVILRCVPISNHLYFYWYRQILGQKVEFLVSFYNNEISEKSEIFDDQFSVERPDGSNFTLKIRSTKLEDSAMYFCASSPEGPNYGYTFGSGTRLTVV.

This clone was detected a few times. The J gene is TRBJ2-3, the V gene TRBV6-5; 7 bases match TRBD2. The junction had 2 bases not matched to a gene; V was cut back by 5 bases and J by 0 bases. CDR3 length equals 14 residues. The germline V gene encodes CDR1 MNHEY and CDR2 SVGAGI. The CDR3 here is CASSLAESTDTQYF. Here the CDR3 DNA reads TGTGCCAGCAGTCTAGCGGAGAGCACAGATACGCAGTATTTT.

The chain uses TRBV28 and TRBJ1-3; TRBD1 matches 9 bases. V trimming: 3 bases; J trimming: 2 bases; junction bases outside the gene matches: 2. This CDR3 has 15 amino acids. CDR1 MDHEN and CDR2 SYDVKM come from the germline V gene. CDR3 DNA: TGTGCCAGCAGTTTTAGGACAGGGGCTGGAAACACCATATATTTT. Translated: CASSFRTGAGNTIYF. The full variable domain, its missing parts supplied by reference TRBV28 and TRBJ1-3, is DVKVTQSSRYLVKRTGEKVFLECVQDMDHENMFWYRQDPGLGLRLIYFSYDVKMKEKGDIPEGYSVSREKKERFSLILESASTNQTSMYLCASSFRTGAGNTIYFGEGSWLTVV.

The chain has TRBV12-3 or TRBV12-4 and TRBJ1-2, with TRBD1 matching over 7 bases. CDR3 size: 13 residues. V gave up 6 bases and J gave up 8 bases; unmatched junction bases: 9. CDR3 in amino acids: CASSETGNGGYTF. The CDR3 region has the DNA TGTGCCAGCAGCGAGACAGGGAACGGGGGCTACACCTTC.

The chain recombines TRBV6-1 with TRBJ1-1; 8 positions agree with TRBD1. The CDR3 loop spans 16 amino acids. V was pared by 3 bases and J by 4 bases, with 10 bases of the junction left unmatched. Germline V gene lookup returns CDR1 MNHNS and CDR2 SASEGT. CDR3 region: CASSDPSGGGGTEAFF. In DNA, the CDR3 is TGTGCCAGCAGTGACCCCTCAGGGGGCGGGGGCACTGAAGCTTTCTTT.

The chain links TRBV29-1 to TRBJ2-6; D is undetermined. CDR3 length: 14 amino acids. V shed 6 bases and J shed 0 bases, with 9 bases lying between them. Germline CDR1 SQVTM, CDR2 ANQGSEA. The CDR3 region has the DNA TGCAGCGTAGTGACCAACTCTGGGGCCAACGTCCTGACTTTC. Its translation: CSVVTNSGANVLTF.

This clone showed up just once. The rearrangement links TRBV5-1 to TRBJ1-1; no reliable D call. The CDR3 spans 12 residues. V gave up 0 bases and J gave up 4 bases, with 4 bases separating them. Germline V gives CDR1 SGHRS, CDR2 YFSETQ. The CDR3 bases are TGCGCCAGCAGCTTGGACGGCACTGAAGCTTTCTTT. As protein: CASSLDGTEAFF. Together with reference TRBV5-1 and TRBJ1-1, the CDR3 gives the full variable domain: KAGVTQTPRYLIKTRGQQVTLSCSPISGHRSVSWYQQTPGQGLQFLFEYFSETQRNKGNFPGRFSGRQFSNSRSEMNVSTLELGDSALYLCASSLDGTEAFFGQGTRLTVV.

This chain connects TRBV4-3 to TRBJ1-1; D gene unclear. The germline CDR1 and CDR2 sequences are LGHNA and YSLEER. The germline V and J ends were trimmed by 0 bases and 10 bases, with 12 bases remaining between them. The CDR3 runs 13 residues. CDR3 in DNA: TGCGCCAGCAGCCAAGACTACCGGAGTAGAGCTTTCTTT. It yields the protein CASSQDYRSRAFF.

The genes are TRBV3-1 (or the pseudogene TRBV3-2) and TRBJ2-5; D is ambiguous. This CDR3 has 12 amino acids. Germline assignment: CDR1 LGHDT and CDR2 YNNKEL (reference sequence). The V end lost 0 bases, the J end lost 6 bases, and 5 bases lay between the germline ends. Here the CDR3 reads CASSQERKTQYF. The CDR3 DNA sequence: TGTGCCAGCAGCCAAGAGAGGAAGACCCAGTACTTC.

CDR3 loop: CASSPEGGSNYGYTF. The CDR3 DNA reads TGTGCCAGCAGTCCCGAGGGGGGGTCTAACTATGGCTACACCTTC. The V gene is TRBV2, the J gene TRBJ1-2, with TRBD1 as a possible D gene (6 bases). CDR3 size: 15 residues. CDR1 and CDR2 from the germline V gene are SNHLY and FYNNEI. Trimming took off 5 bases at V and 0 bases at J, with 13 bases between the two ends. Together with reference TRBV2 and TRBJ1-2, the CDR3 gives the full variable domain: EPEVTQTPSHQVTQMGQEVILRCVPISNHLYFYWYRQILGQKVEFLVSFYNNEISEKSEIFDDQFSVERPDGSNFTLKIRSTKLEDSAMYFCASSPEGGSNYGYTFGSGTRLTVV.